This T cell receptor beta chain was identified in a study of T cells after yellow fever vaccination. CDR3 length: 14 residues. V dropped 6 bases and J dropped 3 bases, with 16 bases sitting between them. CDR1 is SGHRS, CDR2 YFSETQ, per germline. This clonotype was counted between two and nine times. Its antigen is currently unknown. TCRdb called the 5' RACE reads again in MiXCR, with one record for every CDR3 protein. The data show 300,000 to 350,000 distinct CDR3 sequences, approximately 4.2% seen once. General study results and limits: Reappearance after the booster was seen for most primary-vaccination clones, at roughly 96% CD4 and around 90% CD8.

This chain joins TRBV5-1 and TRBJ2-7, with D possibly being TRBD1 (6 bases). This receptor was taken from a man between 18 and 35 years old who received the YFV17D yellow fever vaccine. This material consisted of PBMCs, taken 5 days after the yellow fever booster vaccination. CDR3 bases: TGCGCCAGCAACAAGGATACAGGGAGCTACGAGCAGTACTTC. Protein product: CASNKDTGSYEQYF.